Listed below are T cell receptor beta chains from one sample, sequenced in a study of T cell responses to AZD1222 COVID-19 vaccine. Data came from immunoSEQ multiplex PCR; TCRdb stores just in-frame clones and leaves some out. The table shows 150,000 to 200,000 clones, with approximately 95% occurring only once. The material sequenced was peripheral blood, taken on day 0 of AZD1222 vaccination. The receptors were gathered from an adult in good health. The CDR3 runs from the conserved cysteine through the conserved F or W. The D gene is left open where the match is weak. Part of the rows lack a size; the others show once, few, many or a class for expanded clones.

size	V	length	J	D	CDR3	DNA
-	TRBV6-1	15	TRBJ1-1	-	CASSDPGLSNTEAFF	TGTGCCAGCAGTGACCCGGGACTATCGAACACTGAAGCTTTCTTT
-	TRBV27	13	TRBJ2-3	-	CASIGGAGAAQYF	TGTGCCAGCATTGGGGGGGCGGGAGCTGCGCAGTATTTT
-	TRBV10-3	16	TRBJ2-3	-	CAISGMAGPSTDTQYF	TGTGCCATCAGTGGAATGGCGGGCCCTAGCACAGATACGCAGTATTTT
-	TRBV5-1	14	TRBJ2-7	-	CASSGGLSRGEQYF	TGCGCCAGCAGCGGGGGACTCTCGCGGGGCGAGCAGTACTTC
-	TRBV2	15	TRBJ1-2	-	CASEKVTASNYGYTF	TGTGCCAGCGAGAAGGTGACTGCTTCTAACTATGGCTACACCTTC
-	TRBV5-5	16	TRBJ2-2	TRBD2	CASSSLAGVNTGELFF	TGTGCCAGCAGCTCTCTAGCGGGGGTGAATACCGGGGAGCTGTTTTTT
-	TRBV6-5	15	TRBJ1-2	TRBD1	CASSLGTGWGYGYTF	TGTGCCAGCAGTTTAGGGACAGGTTGGGGCTATGGCTACACCTTC
once	TRBV6-5	14	TRBJ1-1	-	CASSREPVNTEAFF	TGTGCCAGCAGTAGGGAGCCGGTCAACACTGAAGCTTTCTTT
-	TRBV21-1	18	TRBJ2-1	-	CASSRMGTWTSRDNEQFF	TGTGCCAGCAGCAGGATGGGGACGTGGACTAGCAGGGACAATGAGCAGTTCTTC
once	TRBV7-2	14	TRBJ1-5	TRBD1	CASSRDRVDQPQHF	TGTGCCAGCAGTAGGGACAGGGTTGATCAGCCCCAGCATTTT
-	TRBV29-1	15	TRBJ1-2	-	CSAAIGESDLYGYTF	TGCAGCGCCGCGATAGGGGAAAGCGATCTCTATGGCTACACCTTC
-	TRBV3-1/TRBV3-2	15	TRBJ1-2	-	CASSPSRTFNYGYTF	TGTGCCAGCAGCCCATCCAGGACATTTAACTATGGCTACACCTTC
-	TRBV27	15	TRBJ2-3	-	CASSPMLWGTDTQYF	TGTGCCAGCAGTCCGATGCTCTGGGGGACAGATACGCAGTATTTT
-	TRBV2	14	TRBJ2-6	-	CASSGATGANVLTF	TGTGCCAGCAGTGGAGCAACTGGGGCCAACGTCCTGACTTTC
-	TRBV6-1	18	TRBJ2-3	-	CASSETMGFVGGRDTQYF	TGTGCCAGCAGTGAAACTATGGGATTCGTGGGGGGCAGAGATACGCAGTATTTT
-	TRBV2	20	TRBJ2-6	TRBD1	CASSLLRQGGLYSGANVLTF	TGTGCCAGCAGTCTACTTAGACAGGGTGGATTGTACTCTGGGGCCAACGTCCTGACTTTC
-	TRBV29-1	17	TRBJ2-7	TRBD1	CSVEEGGGTGPYYEQYF	TGCAGCGTTGAAGAGGGCGGAGGGACAGGGCCTTACTACGAGCAGTACTTC
-	TRBV27	13	TRBJ1-1	-	CASSLRAATEAFF	TGTGCCAGCAGTTTAAGGGCAGCCACTGAAGCTTTCTTT
-	TRBV7-6	18	TRBJ1-2	TRBD1	CASSLEVSGGEVNYGYTF	TGTGCCAGCAGCTTGGAGGTGTCAGGGGGCGAGGTTAACTATGGCTACACCTTC
-	TRBV29-1	15	TRBJ2-2	TRBD1	CSVGFQGDGTGELFF	TGCAGCGTTGGCTTTCAGGGGGACGGCACCGGGGAGCTGTTTTTT
-	TRBV2	15	TRBJ2-7	TRBD2	CASSFSGVISYEQYF	TGTGCCAGCTCGTTTAGCGGGGTGATCTCCTACGAGCAGTACTTC
-	TRBV10-3	12	TRBJ1-1	TRBD1	CAIGQGDTEAFF	TGTGCCATCGGGCAGGGGGATACTGAAGCTTTCTTT
-	TRBV5-4	16	TRBJ1-6	TRBD1	CASSLRFGTGNSPLHF	TGTGCCAGCAGCTTGCGTTTCGGGACAGGGAATTCACCCCTCCACTTT
once	TRBV27	15	TRBJ2-1	TRBD2	CASSSGTSGRSEQFF	TGTGCCAGCAGTTCCGGGACTAGCGGGAGGAGTGAGCAGTTCTTC
-	TRBV6-5	14	TRBJ1-5	-	CASMRSGREQPQHF	TGTGCCAGCATGAGGTCAGGGAGAGAACAGCCCCAGCATTTT
once	TRBV6-1	15	TRBJ1-5	-	CASSELSSGGQPQHF	TGTGCCAGCAGTGAACTCTCCTCTGGTGGGCAGCCCCAGCATTTT
-	TRBV4-1	15	TRBJ2-7	TRBD1	CASSHGQDLWGEQYF	TGCGCCAGCAGCCACGGACAGGATCTATGGGGTGAGCAGTACTTC
few	TRBV7-9	13	TRBJ1-2	-	CASSRQVDYGYTF	TGTGCCAGCAGCCGCCAGGTGGACTATGGCTACACCTTC
-	TRBV12-3/TRBV12-4	13	TRBJ1-2	-	CASSLTEFYGYTF	TGTGCCAGCAGCCTGACAGAATTCTATGGCTACACCTTC
-	TRBV12-3/TRBV12-4	12	TRBJ2-5	-	CASSFPGGAQYF	TGTGCCAGCAGTTTCCCAGGGGGGGCCCAGTACTTC
-	TRBV4-1	14	TRBJ1-1	-	CASSLQGVKTEAFF	TGCGCCAGCAGCCTACAGGGTGTGAAAACTGAAGCTTTCTTT
-	TRBV7-9	14	TRBJ2-5	-	CASSLSGVWETQYF	TGTGCCAGCAGCTTATCGGGGGTCTGGGAGACCCAGTACTTC
-	TRBV5-6	19	TRBJ1-1	-	CASSSILEDVMDRNTEAFF	TGTGCCAGCAGCTCAATCCTCGAGGATGTTATGGACAGGAACACTGAAGCTTTCTTT
-	TRBV28	17	TRBJ1-2	TRBD1	CASSLFRDRGIVGGYTF	TGTGCCAGCAGTTTATTTAGGGACAGGGGGATAGTGGGTGGCTACACCTTC
-	TRBV11-2	17	TRBJ2-3	TRBD2	CASSQTPAGLAGDTQYF	TGTGCCAGCAGCCAAACGCCCGCGGGACTAGCGGGAGATACGCAGTATTTT
-	TRBV7-6	15	TRBJ2-1	-	CASSLAVTGRSEQFF	TGTGCCAGCAGCTTGGCGGTAACAGGGAGAAGTGAGCAGTTCTTC
-	TRBV20-1	11	TRBJ1-1	-	CSASPYTEAFF	TGCAGTGCTAGTCCTTACACTGAAGCTTTCTTT
-	TRBV10-1	13	TRBJ1-3	TRBD1	CASSEWTGFTIYF	TGCGCCAGCAGTGAGTGGACAGGGTTCACCATATATTTT
once	TRBV28	15	TRBJ2-7	-	CASSSPGTFLYEQYF	TGTGCCAGCAGTTCCCCCGGGACCTTCCTATACGAGCAGTACTTC
-	TRBV27	14	TRBJ2-7	-	CASSFTGFPYEQYF	TGTGCCAGCAGTTTCACAGGGTTCCCCTACGAGCAGTACTTC
-	TRBV30	13	TRBJ1-1	-	CARTGHRNTEAFF	TGTGCCAGAACGGGACACCGGAACACTGAAGCTTTCTTT
-	TRBV9	13	TRBJ2-5	-	CASSVGLEETQYF	TGTGCCAGCAGCGTAGGACTGGAAGAGACCCAGTACTTC
-	TRBV11-1	16	TRBJ1-4	-	CASGSGRIATNEKLFF	TGTGCCAGCGGATCAGGACGGATTGCAACTAATGAAAAACTGTTTTTT
-	TRBV6-5	15	TRBJ1-3	-	CASSFTGVSGNTIYF	TGTGCCAGCAGTTTTACTGGGGTCTCTGGAAACACCATATATTTT